These 9 T cell receptor beta chains came from one sample sequenced in a study of T-cell memory formation after mild COVID-19. TCRdb recomputed calls from the 5' RACE reads with MiXCR, one row per CDR3 protein. The sample carries 580,000 or so distinct CDR3 sequences, about 18% recorded once. Sample: PBMCs or a T cell subset sorted from them (not recorded which). These receptors originate from an adult woman who had mild COVID-19 (a few samples of this study predate the infection). Cell type and time point are not known.

This clonotype was detected only a few times. The chain has TRBV5-1 and TRBJ2-5; a weak D match, TRBD2 (5 bases). The CDR3 has 14 amino acids. With 4 bases removed from V and 3 bases from J, the gap between germline ends came to 13 bases. From germline, CDR1 is SGHRS and CDR2 YFSETQ. In DNA form, the CDR3 reads TGCGCCAGCAGCCCGGTACTAGGAAAAGAGACCCAGTACTTC. Amino acids: CASSPVLGKETQYF.

In its sample, this clonotype was seen a few times. The rearrangement links TRBV2 to TRBJ2-5, with 9 bases aligning to TRBD2. This CDR3 spans 14 amino acids. V trimming: 8 bases; J trimming: 3 bases; junction bases outside the gene matches: 7. Germline CDR1 and CDR2: SNHLY and FYNNEI. The CDR3 bases are TGTGCCAGCCTCGGGCGGGAGGGCGAAGAGACCCAGTACTTC. Amino acids: CASLGREGEETQYF. The full variable domain, its missing parts supplied by reference TRBV2 and TRBJ2-5, is EPEVTQTPSHQVTQMGQEVILRCVPISNHLYFYWYRQILGQKVEFLVSFYNNEISEKSEIFDDQFSVERPDGSNFTLKIRSTKLEDSAMYFCASLGREGEETQYFGPGTRLLVL.

J is TRBJ1-4 and V is TRBV3-1; D is undetermined. CDR3 size: 14 residues. V was clipped by 4 bases and J by 7 bases, with 13 bases between them. Germline V gene data show CDR1 as LGHDT and CDR2 as YNNKEL (reference sequence). This chain's CDR3 is CASSRHGFGEKLFF. The CDR3 DNA reads as TGTGCCAGCAGCCGGCATGGTTTTGGTGAAAAACTGTTTTTT.

This sequence joins TRBV6-1 and TRBJ1-2, with D hard to call. Trimming left V 2 bases short and J 7 bases short, with 11 bases between. Germline values: CDR1 MNHNS, CDR2 SASEGT. The CDR3 covers 13 residues. The CDR3 loop is CASSETRSGGYTF. In DNA, the CDR3 is TGTGCCAGCAGTGAAACCAGATCGGGTGGCTACACCTTC.

The J gene is TRBJ2-2, the V gene TRBV4-2, with TRBD2 matching 7 bases. Germline V gene lookup returns CDR1 LGHNA and CDR2 YNFKEQ. Trimming cost V 2 bases and J 7 bases; bases outside gene matches: 10. The CDR3 has 16 residues. DNA for the CDR3: TGTGCCAGCAGCCAATCGTGGGGGGGGTTACACGGGGAGCTGTTTTTT. Its translation: CASSQSWGGLHGELFF.

CDR3 DNA: TGTGCCAGCAGTTACTCGACTAGCCAGACTTCCTATGAGCAGTTCTTC. Translation: CASSYSTSQTSYEQFF. The chain combines TRBV6-2 or TRBV6-3 with TRBJ2-1; 7 bases are a match to TRBD2. With 0 bases clipped from V and 8 bases from J, the junction kept 10 bases outside the gene matches. CDR3 size: 16 residues. CDR1 is MNHEY and CDR2 is SVGEGT in the germline V gene.

The J gene is TRBJ2-7, the V gene TRBV6-2 or TRBV6-3; 11 positions match TRBD1. The V and J ends lost 5 bases and 5 bases, in that order; junction bases with no gene match: 8. The CDR3 extends over 15 amino acids. Germline CDR1 and CDR2: MNHEY and SVGEGT. CDR3 residues: CASSAPGQGAHEQYF. The CDR3, as DNA: TGTGCCAGCAGTGCCCCTGGACAGGGGGCTCACGAGCAGTACTTC.

The rearrangement links TRBV2 to TRBJ1-1; D perhaps matches TRBD1 (5 bases). V gave up 5 bases and J gave up 6 bases, with 13 bases separating them. Germline V gene data show CDR1 as SNHLY and CDR2 as FYNNEI. The CDR3 covers 13 residues. The CDR3 protein is CASSKGRIAEAFF. The CDR3 DNA follows: TGTGCCAGCAGTAAGGGGCGTATTGCTGAAGCTTTCTTT.

The rearrangement joins TRBV29-1 to TRBJ1-1; TRBD1 is a possible D gene (5 bases). With 5 bases removed from V and 13 bases from J, the gap between germline ends came to 17 bases. The CDR3 totals 11 residues. The germline V gene has CDR1 SQVTM and CDR2 ANQGSEA. In DNA, the CDR3 is TGCAGCGTTTGGACGGGGGAGGGTGGTTTCTTT. Amino acid sequence: CSVWTGEGGFF.